The clone carrying this T cell receptor (beta chain) occurred a few times. This specimen belongs to a study of T-cell reconstitution after alpha-beta-depleted transplantation in children. The library targeted TCRbeta and was prepared with unique molecular identifiers. TCRdb called the PCR reads again in MiXCR, with one record for every CDR3 protein. The top ten hold around 30% of the sample, which has around 420,000 distinct CDR3 sequences, roughly 17% seen once. The TCR comes from a boy under two years old who had a stem cell transplant for Wiskott-Aldrich syndrome, so the T cells may come from the graft donor. The sequences come from PBMCs, mostly from graft donor cells, collected 360 days after TCRalphabeta/CD19-depleted stem cell transplant.

CDR3 DNA sequence: TGTGCCAGCAGTAACGCGGGGACTAGCGGGAGACTCCGGGAGCAGTTCTTC. Its protein is CASSNAGTSGRLREQFF. The chain is built from TRBV6-2 or TRBV6-3 and TRBJ2-1; 14 bases are shared with TRBD2. CDR3 length: 17 residues. Germline V gives CDR1 MNHEY, CDR2 SVGEGT. Trimming took 5 bases from V and 10 from J; bases not matched to a gene: 13.